The rows below give T cell receptor beta chains drawn from one sample of a study of T cell repertoires in aging, cancer and after chemotherapy. Using its own MiXCR run on the multiplex PCR reads, TCRdb lists one record per CDR3 protein. The data contain 10,000 to 15,000 distinct CDR3 sequences, approximately 21% of them singletons. Sequenced material: blood. The source is a human donor in good health. CDR3s include the opening cysteine and the closing phenylalanine or tryptophan. Size is omitted from some rows. Given values are once, few, many or a class for expanded clones.

CDR3aa,abundance,v_gene,j_gene,len
CSARVSRRNQPQHF,few,TRBV20-1,TRBJ1-5,14
CASSATDGCYEQYF,NA,TRBV5-1,TRBJ2-7,14
CAISEGGGQGAEAFF,few,TRBV10-3,TRBJ1-1,15
CASSLNLDEAFF,few,TRBV5-1,TRBJ1-1,12
CSAISRGQGKNIQYF,NA,TRBV20-1,TRBJ2-4,15
CASSQPGQGTYEQYF,NA,TRBV4-2,TRBJ2-7,15
CSASGGGGELFF,medium-sized,TRBV20-1,TRBJ2-2,12
CASSFQQSAVTEAFF,many,TRBV12-3/TRBV12-4,TRBJ1-1,15
CASSYGPSARETQYF,NA,TRBV11-2,TRBJ2-5,15
CASSESDISNTEAFF,NA,TRBV10-1,TRBJ1-1,15
CATSGWGKDYGYTF,medium-sized,TRBV15,TRBJ1-2,14
CASSLTGRGGGEDTQYF,few,TRBV7-3,TRBJ2-3,17
CASSLGFASGGLAQYF,NA,TRBV7-9,TRBJ2-3,16
CSMVGSGATQETQYF,NA,TRBV20-1,TRBJ2-5,15
CASSLNWQLTYGYTF,medium-sized,TRBV7-2,TRBJ1-2,15
CASSKGVSSGNTIYF,medium-sized,TRBV19,TRBJ1-3,15
CASRTSQERNTEAFF,many,TRBV6-1,TRBJ1-1,15
CARGRLSGNTIYF,medium-sized,TRBV6-5,TRBJ1-3,13
CASSQDIGVSGTGGLYNSPLHF,NA,TRBV4-3,TRBJ1-6,22
CASSPRDRSSGNTIYF,medium-sized,TRBV7-9,TRBJ1-3,16
CSARDGGVQETQYF,medium-sized,TRBV20-1,TRBJ2-5,14
CASSWAPPYEQYF,medium-sized,TRBV6-5,TRBJ2-7,13
CASSPTQGANEQFF,NA,TRBV7-9,TRBJ2-1,14
CASSPGLAGMNTGELFF,NA,TRBV6-4,TRBJ2-2,17
CASSYSRVGIMNTEAFF,medium-sized,TRBV6-5,TRBJ1-1,17
CASSLAGDRGFNSPLHF,many,TRBV5-6,TRBJ1-6,17
CASSLGGAFEAFF,few,TRBV5-1,TRBJ1-1,13
CAWRSDRGNTEAFF,many,TRBV30,TRBJ1-1,14
CASRGRLSNQPQHF,few,TRBV6-5,TRBJ1-5,14
CASSLLDRARNF,medium-sized,TRBV7-2,TRBJ2-5,12
CASSNPGGTQYF,NA,TRBV19,TRBJ2-5,12
CASSVETGGETEAFF,few,TRBV6-1,TRBJ1-1,15
CASSLSQGVPYEQYF,NA,TRBV5-1,TRBJ2-7,15
CASSEGAYGYTF,few,TRBV5-1,TRBJ1-2,12
CASSTPPQGMNEQFF,NA,TRBV11-3,TRBJ2-1,15
CASSPRDRANNYGYTF,NA,TRBV18,TRBJ1-2,16
CASSQEAHANIQYF,NA,TRBV4-1,TRBJ2-4,14
CASSKEATAVYNEQFF,few,TRBV11-1,TRBJ2-1,16
CASSQDSADNTEAFF,NA,TRBV4-3,TRBJ1-1,15
CSVGDTTYGNTIYF,medium-sized,TRBV29-1,TRBJ1-3,14
CASSWTSTGELFF,many,TRBV5-5,TRBJ2-2,13
CASSLGPGTGDEQFF,many,TRBV11-2,TRBJ2-1,15
CASSLTGGEAFF,many,TRBV5-6,TRBJ1-1,12
CAISEGRTGGLPSYEQYF,once,TRBV10-3,TRBJ2-7,18
CSVGRLAGDTDTQYF,medium-sized,TRBV29-1,TRBJ2-3,15
CASRTSYEQYF,NA,TRBV5-1,TRBJ2-7,11
CASSQEIGQVGNYGYTF,NA,TRBV4-2,TRBJ1-2,17
CASSIGEQGDF,NA,TRBV6-5,TRBJ2-5,11
CASSQGGGTYGYTF,NA,TRBV14,TRBJ1-2,14
CASSSRQGQNQPQHF,NA,TRBV19,TRBJ1-5,15
CASSSLRTLNTGELFF,few,TRBV5-1,TRBJ2-2,16
CASSQGPHNEQFF,medium-sized,TRBV7-2,TRBJ2-1,13
CASSITGGVYEQYF,medium-sized,TRBV19,TRBJ2-7,14
CASSYSPDGQGMNTEAFF,NA,TRBV6-5,TRBJ1-1,18